This TCR beta chain was recorded in a study of blood T cells in healthy people across ages. Study summary: Template switching recovered approximately one barcoded beta molecule for every two T cells.

Next came a second PCR, run for about 7 to 12 cycles, which used a sample-barcoded 5' primer along with a J-beta primer mix. TCRdb re-analysed the 5' RACE reads in MiXCR, keeping a single row per CDR3 protein. The sample has hundreds of thousands of distinct CDR3 sequences; approximately 52% are singletons. Study-wide points: PBMCs went unsorted, and a conclusive naive versus antigen-experienced comparison was therefore prevented. Because donor CMV status was unknown, expanded clonotype changes were possibly confounded.

This clonotype was found many times. The antigen is unknown. This clonotype originated in an elderly woman in good health. The sequenced sample was blood.

The CDR3 protein is CASGGEGYNEQFF. As DNA, the CDR3 is TGTGCCAGCGGGGGTGAGGGGTACAATGAGCAGTTCTTC. The chain has TRBV28 and TRBJ2-1; perhaps D is TRBD1 or TRBD2 (5 bases each). The CDR3 has 13 residues. The germline V and J ends were trimmed by 8 bases and 4 bases, with 12 bases remaining between them. CDR1 MDHEN and CDR2 SYDVKM come from the germline V gene.